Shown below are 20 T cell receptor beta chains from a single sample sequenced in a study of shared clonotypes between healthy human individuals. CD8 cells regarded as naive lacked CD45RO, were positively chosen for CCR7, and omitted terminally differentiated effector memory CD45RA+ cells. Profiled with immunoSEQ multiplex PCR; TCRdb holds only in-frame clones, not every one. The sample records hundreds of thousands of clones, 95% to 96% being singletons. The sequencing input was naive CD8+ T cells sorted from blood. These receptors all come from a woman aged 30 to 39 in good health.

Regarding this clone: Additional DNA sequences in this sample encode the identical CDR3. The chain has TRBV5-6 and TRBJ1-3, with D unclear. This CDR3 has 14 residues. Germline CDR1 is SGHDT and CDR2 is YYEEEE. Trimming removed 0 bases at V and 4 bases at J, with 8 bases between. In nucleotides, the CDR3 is TGTGCCAGCAGCTTGGGGGATTCAGGAAACACCATATATTTT. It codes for CASSLGDSGNTIYF. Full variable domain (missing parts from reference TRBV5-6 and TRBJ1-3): DAGVTQSPTHLIKTRGQQVTLRCSPKSGHDTVSWYQQALGQGPQFIFQYYEEEERQRGNFPDRFSGHQFPNYSSELNVNALLLGDSALYLCASSLGDSGNTIYFGEGSWLTVV.

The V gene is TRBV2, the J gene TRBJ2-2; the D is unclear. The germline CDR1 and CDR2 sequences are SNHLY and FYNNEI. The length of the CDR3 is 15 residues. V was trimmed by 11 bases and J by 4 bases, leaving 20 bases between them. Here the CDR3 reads CAVPRQKDTTGELFF. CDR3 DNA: TGTGCCGTCCCCCGGCAGAAGGATACCACCGGGGAGCTGTTTTTT.

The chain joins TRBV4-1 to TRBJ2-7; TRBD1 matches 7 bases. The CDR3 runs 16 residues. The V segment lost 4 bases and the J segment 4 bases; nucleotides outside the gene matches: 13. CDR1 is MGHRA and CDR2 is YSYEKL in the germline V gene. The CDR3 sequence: CASSPSAPGQNYEQYF. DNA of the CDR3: TGCGCCAGCAGCCCTAGTGCTCCGGGACAGAATTACGAGCAGTACTTC.

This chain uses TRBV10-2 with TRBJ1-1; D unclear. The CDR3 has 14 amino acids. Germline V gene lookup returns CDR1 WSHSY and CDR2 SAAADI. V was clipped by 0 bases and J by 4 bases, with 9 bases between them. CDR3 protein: CASSESGQVTEAFF. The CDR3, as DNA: TGCGCCAGCAGTGAGTCCGGGCAGGTCACTGAAGCTTTCTTT.

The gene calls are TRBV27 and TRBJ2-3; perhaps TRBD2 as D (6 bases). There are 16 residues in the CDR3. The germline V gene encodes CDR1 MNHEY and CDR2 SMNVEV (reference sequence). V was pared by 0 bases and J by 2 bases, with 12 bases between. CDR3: CASSLSAGTLTDTQYF. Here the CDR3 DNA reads TGTGCCAGCAGTTTATCGGCGGGGACTCTCACAGATACGCAGTATTTT.

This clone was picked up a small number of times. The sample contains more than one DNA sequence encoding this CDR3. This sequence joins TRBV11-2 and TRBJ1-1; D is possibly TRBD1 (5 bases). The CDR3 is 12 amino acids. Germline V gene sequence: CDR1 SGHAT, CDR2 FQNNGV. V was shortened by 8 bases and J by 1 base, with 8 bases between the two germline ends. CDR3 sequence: CASGQGNTEAFF. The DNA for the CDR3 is TGTGCCAGCGGGCAGGGGAACACTGAAGCTTTCTTT.

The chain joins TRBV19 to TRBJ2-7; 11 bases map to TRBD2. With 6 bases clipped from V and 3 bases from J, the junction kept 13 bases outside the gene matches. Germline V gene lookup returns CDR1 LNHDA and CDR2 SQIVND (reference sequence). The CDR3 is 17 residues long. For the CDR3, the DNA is TGTGCCAGTAGCGTTGGAGAACTGACTAGCGGGAACTACGAGCAGTACTTC. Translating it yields CASSVGELTSGNYEQYF.

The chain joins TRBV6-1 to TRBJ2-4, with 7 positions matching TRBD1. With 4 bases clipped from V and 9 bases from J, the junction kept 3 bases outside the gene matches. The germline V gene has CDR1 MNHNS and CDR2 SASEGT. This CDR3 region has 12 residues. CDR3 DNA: TGTGCCAGCAGTGGACAGGGATCCATTCAGTACTTC. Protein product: CASSGQGSIQYF.

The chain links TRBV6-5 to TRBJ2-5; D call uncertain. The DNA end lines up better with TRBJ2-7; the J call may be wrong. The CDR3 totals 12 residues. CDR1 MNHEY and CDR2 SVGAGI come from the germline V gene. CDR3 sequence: CASKPSSYEQYF. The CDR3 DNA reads TGTGCCAGCAAACCAAGCTCCTACGAGCAGTACTTC.

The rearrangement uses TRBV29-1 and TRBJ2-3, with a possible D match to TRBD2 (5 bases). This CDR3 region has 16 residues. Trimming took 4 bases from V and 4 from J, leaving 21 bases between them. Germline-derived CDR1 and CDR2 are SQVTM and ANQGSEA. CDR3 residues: CSVVGLLLSSADTQYF. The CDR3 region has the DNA TGCAGCGTTGTCGGACTTCTACTTAGCAGTGCAGATACGCAGTATTTT.

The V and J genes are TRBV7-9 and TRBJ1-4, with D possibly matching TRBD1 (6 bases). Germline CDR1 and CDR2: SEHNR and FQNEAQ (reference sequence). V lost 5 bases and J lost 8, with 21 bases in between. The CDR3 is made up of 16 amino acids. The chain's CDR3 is CASSHRGGARGEKLFF. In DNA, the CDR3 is TGTGCCAGCAGCCACCGGGGGGGGGCGCGAGGAGAAAAACTGTTTTTT. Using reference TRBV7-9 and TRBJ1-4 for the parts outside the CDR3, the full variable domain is DTGVSQNPRHKITKRGQNVTFRCDPISEHNRLYWYRQTLGQGPEFLTYFQNEAQLEKSRLLSDRFSAERPKGSFSTLEIQRTEQGDSAMYLCASSHRGGARGEKLFFGSGTQLSVL.

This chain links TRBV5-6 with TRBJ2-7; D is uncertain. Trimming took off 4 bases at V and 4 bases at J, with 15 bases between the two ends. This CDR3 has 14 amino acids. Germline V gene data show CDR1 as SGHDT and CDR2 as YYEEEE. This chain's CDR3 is CASSASGSDYEQYF. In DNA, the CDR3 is TGTGCCAGCAGCGCGTCGGGTTCAGATTACGAGCAGTACTTC. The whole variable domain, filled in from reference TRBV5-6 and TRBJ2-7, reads DAGVTQSPTHLIKTRGQQVTLRCSPKSGHDTVSWYQQALGQGPQFIFQYYEEEERQRGNFPDRFSGHQFPNYSSELNVNALLLGDSALYLCASSASGSDYEQYFGPGTRLTVT.

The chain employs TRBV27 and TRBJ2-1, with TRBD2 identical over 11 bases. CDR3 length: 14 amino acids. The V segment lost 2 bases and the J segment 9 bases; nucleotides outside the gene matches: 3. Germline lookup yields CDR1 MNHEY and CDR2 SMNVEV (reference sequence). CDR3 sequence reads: CASSLTSGSSEQFF. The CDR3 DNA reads TGTGCCAGCAGTTTAACTAGCGGGAGTAGTGAGCAGTTCTTC.

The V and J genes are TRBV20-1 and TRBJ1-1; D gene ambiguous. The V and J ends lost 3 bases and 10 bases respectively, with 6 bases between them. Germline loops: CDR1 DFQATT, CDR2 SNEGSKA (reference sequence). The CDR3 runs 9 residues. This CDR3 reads CSARFRAFF. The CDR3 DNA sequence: TGCAGTGCTAGGTTTCGAGCTTTCTTT.

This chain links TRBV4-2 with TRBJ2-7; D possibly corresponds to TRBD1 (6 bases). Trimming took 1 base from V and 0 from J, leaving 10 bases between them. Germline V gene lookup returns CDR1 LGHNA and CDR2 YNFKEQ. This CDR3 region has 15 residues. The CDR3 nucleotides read TGTGCCAGCAGCCAAGGACAGGACAGCTCCTACGAGCAGTACTTC. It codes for CASSQGQDSSYEQYF.

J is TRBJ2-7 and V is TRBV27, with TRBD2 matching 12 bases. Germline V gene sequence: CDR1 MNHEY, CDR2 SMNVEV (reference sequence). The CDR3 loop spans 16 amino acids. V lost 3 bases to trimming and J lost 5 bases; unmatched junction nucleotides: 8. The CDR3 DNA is TGTGCCAGCAGTTTGACTAGCGGGAGTTCACTTAACGAGCAGTACTTC. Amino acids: CASSLTSGSSLNEQYF.

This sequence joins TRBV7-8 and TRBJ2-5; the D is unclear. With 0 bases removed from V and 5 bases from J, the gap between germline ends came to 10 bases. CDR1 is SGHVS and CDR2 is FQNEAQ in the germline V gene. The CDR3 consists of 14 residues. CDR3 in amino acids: CASSLALLEETQYF. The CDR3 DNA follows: TGTGCCAGCAGCTTAGCACTTTTGGAGGAGACCCAGTACTTC.

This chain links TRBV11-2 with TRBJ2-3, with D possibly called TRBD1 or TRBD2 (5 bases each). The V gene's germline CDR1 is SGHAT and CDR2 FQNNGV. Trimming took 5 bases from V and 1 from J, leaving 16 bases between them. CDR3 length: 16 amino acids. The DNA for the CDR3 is TGTGCCAGCAGCCCCAACCTCGGGACGCGCACAGATACGCAGTATTTT. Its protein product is CASSPNLGTRTDTQYF.

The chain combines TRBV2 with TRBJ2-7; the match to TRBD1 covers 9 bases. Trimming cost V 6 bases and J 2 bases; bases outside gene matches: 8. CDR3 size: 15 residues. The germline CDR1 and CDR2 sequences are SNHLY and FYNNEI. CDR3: CASRTGTGPPYEQYF. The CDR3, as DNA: TGTGCCAGCAGAACCGGGACAGGGCCTCCCTACGAGCAGTACTTC.

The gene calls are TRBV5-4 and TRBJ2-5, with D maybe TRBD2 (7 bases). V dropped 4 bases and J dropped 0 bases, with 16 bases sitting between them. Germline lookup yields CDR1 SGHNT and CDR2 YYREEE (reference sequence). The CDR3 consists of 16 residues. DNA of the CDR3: TGTGCCAGCAGCACCCGGAGAGGGGGGGACCAAGAGACCCAGTACTTC. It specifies CASSTRRGGDQETQYF.